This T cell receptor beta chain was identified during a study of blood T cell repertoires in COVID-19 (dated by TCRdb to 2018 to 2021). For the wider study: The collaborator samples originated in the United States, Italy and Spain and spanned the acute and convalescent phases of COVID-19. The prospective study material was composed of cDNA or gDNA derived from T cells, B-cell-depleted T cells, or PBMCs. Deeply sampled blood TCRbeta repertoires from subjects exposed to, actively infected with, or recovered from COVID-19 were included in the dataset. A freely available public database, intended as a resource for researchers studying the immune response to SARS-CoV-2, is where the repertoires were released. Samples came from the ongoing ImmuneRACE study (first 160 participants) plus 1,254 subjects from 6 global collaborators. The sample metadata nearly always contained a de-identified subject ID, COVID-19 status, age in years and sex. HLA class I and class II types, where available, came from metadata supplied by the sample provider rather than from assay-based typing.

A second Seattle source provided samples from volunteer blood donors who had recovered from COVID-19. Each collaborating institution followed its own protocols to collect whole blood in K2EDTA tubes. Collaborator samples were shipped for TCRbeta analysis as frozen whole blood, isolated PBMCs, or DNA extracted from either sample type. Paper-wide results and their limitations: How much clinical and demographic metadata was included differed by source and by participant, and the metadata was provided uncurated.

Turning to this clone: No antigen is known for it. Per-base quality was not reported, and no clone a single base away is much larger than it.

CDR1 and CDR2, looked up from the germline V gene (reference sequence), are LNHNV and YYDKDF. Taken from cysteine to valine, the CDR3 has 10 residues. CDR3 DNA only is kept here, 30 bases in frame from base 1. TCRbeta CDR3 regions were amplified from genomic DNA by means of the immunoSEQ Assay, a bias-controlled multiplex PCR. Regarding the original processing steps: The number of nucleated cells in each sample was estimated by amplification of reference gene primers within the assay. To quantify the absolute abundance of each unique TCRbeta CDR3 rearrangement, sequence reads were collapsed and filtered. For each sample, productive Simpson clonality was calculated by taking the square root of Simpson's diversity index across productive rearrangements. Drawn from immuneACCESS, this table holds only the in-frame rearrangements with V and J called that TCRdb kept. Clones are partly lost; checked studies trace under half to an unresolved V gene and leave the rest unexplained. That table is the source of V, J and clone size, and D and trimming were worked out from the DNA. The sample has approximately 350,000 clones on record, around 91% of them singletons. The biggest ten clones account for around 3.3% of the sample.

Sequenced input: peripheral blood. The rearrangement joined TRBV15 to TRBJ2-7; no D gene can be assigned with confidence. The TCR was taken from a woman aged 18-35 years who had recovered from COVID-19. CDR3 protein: CATSRLTGFV. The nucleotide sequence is TGTGCCACCAGCAGACTGACTGGATTCGTC.